Below are 8 T cell receptor beta chains sequenced from a single sample in a study of PD-L1 blockade in urothelial cancer. Sequencing was performed with immunoSEQ multiplex PCR; in TCRdb, only in-frame clones are kept and a portion is missing. Here the sample spans some 31,000 clones, 70% to 80% being singletons. Documented time point: peripheral blood 6 weeks after treatment start. This sample comprised PBMCs, obtained around atezolizumab (anti-PD-L1) treatment. The receptors stem from a man aged 70-80 years with urothelial cancer.

This clone appeared a single time. The J gene is TRBJ1-2, the V gene TRBV6-1; D not certain. This CDR3 has 14 residues. Trimming shortened V by 3 bases and J by 4 bases, and 12 bases separated the two germline ends. Germline assignment: CDR1 MNHNS and CDR2 SASEGT. CDR3: CASSDTARPYGYTF. CDR3 nucleotides: TGTGCCAGCAGTGATACAGCAAGACCCTATGGCTACACCTTC.

The rearrangement uses TRBV7-6 and TRBJ1-1; D is possibly TRBD1 (5 bases). The CDR3 contains 14 residues. Germline CDR1 and CDR2: SGHVS and FNYEAQ. V lost 5 bases, J lost 1 base, and 11 bases lay in between. CDR3 loop: CASSPQAQNTEAFF. CDR3 DNA: TGTGCCAGCAGCCCACAGGCTCAGAACACTGAAGCTTTCTTT.

V usage is TRBV6-1 and J usage is TRBJ1-2; D may be TRBD1 (5 bases). CDR1 MNHNS and CDR2 SASEGT come from the germline V gene. The CDR3 has 14 amino acids. The V and J ends lost 1 base and 3 bases respectively, with 9 bases between them. The CDR3 loop is CASSEVWGDYGYTF. CDR3 coding DNA: TGTGCCAGCAGTGAAGTGTGGGGCGACTATGGCTACACCTTC.

The J gene is TRBJ2-2, the V gene TRBV4-2, with TRBD2 matching over 10 bases. Germline loops: CDR1 LGHNA, CDR2 YNFKEQ. The trim removed 0 bases at V and 6 bases at J, leaving 19 bases unmatched. The CDR3 sequence is 21 residues long. CDR3 sequence (DNA): TGTGCCAGCAGCCAAGAGAAAGGAACTAGCGGGATTGTCGGTTTTTCCGGGGAGCTGTTTTTT. Protein sequence: CASSQEKGTSGIVGFSGELFF.

The V call is TRBV5-1, the J call TRBJ2-7; 12 nucleotides align to TRBD2. Per germline, CDR1 SGHRS and CDR2 YFSETQ. The J segment lost 3 bases and the V segment lost 6 bases, leaving 13 bases of the junction unmatched. The CDR3 sequence is 17 residues long. CDR3 residues: CASTPGLGLAGFYEQYF. CDR3 DNA: TGCGCCAGCACCCCGGGGCTCGGACTAGCGGGATTCTACGAGCAGTACTTC.

This sequence joins TRBV7-6 and TRBJ2-7, with 7 bases aligning to TRBD1. This CDR3 region has 13 residues. Germline V gives CDR1 SGHVS, CDR2 FNYEAQ. After removal of 2 bases from V and 6 bases from J, the junction contained 4 bases not matched to a gene. Written as DNA, the CDR3 is TGTGCCAGCAGCTTACTGCCAGGGGGCGAGCAGTACTTC. Its protein product is CASSLLPGGEQYF.

The rearrangement uses TRBV7-8 and TRBJ2-5, with D perhaps matching TRBD2 (5 bases). The CDR3 extends over 13 amino acids. The V gene lost 7 bases and the J gene lost 1 base, with 10 bases spanning the gap. Germline CDR1 SGHVS, CDR2 FQNEAQ. The CDR3 DNA sequence: TGTGCCAGCATACCCGGGGTCCAAGAGACCCAGTACTTC. Amino acid sequence: CASIPGVQETQYF.

The rearrangement joins TRBV7-2 to TRBJ1-5; TRBD1 aligns across 10 bases. Germline assignment: CDR1 SGHTA and CDR2 FQGNSA. Trimming took 5 bases from V and 4 from J; bases not matched to a gene: 5. The CDR3 consists of 15 residues. The CDR3 reads CASSAPGQGNQPQHF. CDR3 in DNA: TGTGCCAGCAGCGCACCGGGACAGGGGAATCAGCCCCAGCATTTT.